The 23 T cell receptor beta chains given below trace back to one sample, sequenced in a study of blood T cell repertoires in COVID-19. TCRdb's copy holds only in-frame clones and misses some; the assay was immunoSEQ multiplex PCR. The sample shows 40,000 to 50,000 clones, around 83% of them seen only once. Input material: peripheral blood. These receptors came from a man aged 70-80 years with acute or convalescent COVID-19.

This chain joins TRBV2 and TRBJ1-5; 9 nucleotides agree with TRBD1. Germline V gives CDR1 SNHLY, CDR2 FYNNEI. V shed 6 bases, J shed 6 bases, and the junction held 3 bases outside the gene matches. This CDR3 has 13 residues. Written as DNA, the CDR3 is TGTGCCAGCAGCGGGACAGGGCCTCAGCCCCAGCATTTT. Amino acids: CASSGTGPQPQHF.

This rearrangement joins TRBV6-5 to TRBJ1-1; TRBD1 might be the D (5 bases). V gave up 6 bases and J gave up 10 bases, with 18 bases separating them. Germline V gene sequence: CDR1 MNHEY, CDR2 SVGAGI. This CDR3 spans 13 amino acids. CDR3 residues: CASSSDGTFSAFF. The CDR3 DNA reads as TGTGCCAGCAGCTCTGACGGGACTTTCTCAGCTTTCTTT.

The gene calls are TRBV5-6 and TRBJ1-5; unclear D gene. CDR1 is SGHDT, CDR2 YYEEEE, per germline. CDR3 size: 13 residues. V was pared by 1 base and J by 5 bases, with 7 bases between. CDR3 coding DNA: TGTGCCAGCAGCTTGTCCGGGGATCAGCCCCAGCATTTT. Translation gives CASSLSGDQPQHF. Variable domain in full (rest from reference TRBV5-6 and TRBJ1-5): DAGVTQSPTHLIKTRGQQVTLRCSPKSGHDTVSWYQQALGQGPQFIFQYYEEEERQRGNFPDRFSGHQFPNYSSELNVNALLLGDSALYLCASSLSGDQPQHFGDGTRLSIL.

J is TRBJ1-1 and V is TRBV19; D ambiguous. The CDR3 has 12 residues. CDR1 and CDR2 (germline): LNHDA, SQIVND (reference sequence). V lost 4 bases and J lost 0, with 3 bases in between. The CDR3 coding sequence is TGTGCCAGTAGTAACATGAACACTGAAGCTTTCTTT. The encoded protein is CASSNMNTEAFF.

The chain is built from TRBV30 and TRBJ1-1; TRBD1 aligns across 8 bases. The germline gives CDR1 GTSNPN, CDR2 SVGIG (reference sequence). The trim removed 1 base at V and 2 bases at J, leaving 9 bases unmatched. This CDR3 is built from 16 residues. This CDR3 is CAWSGKLTGANTEAFF. The CDR3 bases are TGTGCCTGGAGTGGAAAACTGACAGGGGCTAACACTGAAGCTTTCTTT.

V and J are TRBV4-2 and TRBJ2-1; the match to TRBD2 covers 8 bases. Germline V gene lookup returns CDR1 LGHNA and CDR2 YNFKEQ. The CDR3 consists of 16 residues. V lost 0 bases and J lost 8; bases outside the gene matches: 9. The CDR3 DNA sequence: TGTGCCAGCAGCCAAGATCGAGCGGGAGTGCAATATGAGCAGTTCTTC. Amino acids: CASSQDRAGVQYEQFF.

This chain links TRBV5-1 with TRBJ2-2; D gene unclear. In germline, CDR1 is SGHRS, CDR2 YFSETQ. V was trimmed by 3 bases and J by 3 bases, leaving 9 bases between them. The CDR3 runs to 14 residues. This CDR3 reads CASSSRHDTGELFF. In nucleotides, the CDR3 is TGCGCCAGCAGCTCCCGACATGACACCGGGGAGCTGTTTTTT.

The chain combines TRBV6-5 with TRBJ2-1, with 12 positions matching TRBD2. Germline V lookup: CDR1 MNHEY, CDR2 SVGAGI. The CDR3 loop spans 16 amino acids. The J segment lost 2 bases and the V segment lost 1 base, leaving 0 bases of the junction unmatched. The CDR3, as DNA: TGTGCCAGCAGTTACTGGACTAGCGGGGCCTACAATGAGCAGTTCTTC. Its translation is CASSYWTSGAYNEQFF.

The CDR3 protein is CAWSYDSTSNEKLFF. In nucleotides, the CDR3 is TGTGCCTGGAGCTATGACAGTACCTCTAATGAAAAACTGTTTTTT. The chain is built from TRBV30 and TRBJ1-4, with a possible D match to TRBD1 (5 bases). The germline gives CDR1 GTSNPN, CDR2 SVGIG (reference sequence). The V end was cut by 3 bases, the J end by 3 bases, with 14 bases between. CDR3 length equals 15 residues.

This clone was observed a few times. The chain couples TRBV6-1 to TRBJ1-4; 8 bases map to TRBD1. Per germline, CDR1 MNHNS and CDR2 SASEGT. This CDR3 region has 15 residues. V lost 2 bases and J lost 7; bases outside the gene matches: 6. CDR3 protein: CASSEIHRGFEKLFF. The CDR3, as DNA: TGTGCCAGCAGTGAAATCCACAGGGGGTTTGAAAAACTGTTTTTT.

The rearrangement uses TRBV9 and TRBJ1-3; D remains unclear. The CDR3 runs to 14 residues. V lost 0 bases, J lost 0 bases, and 4 bases lay in between. Germline V gives CDR1 SGDLS, CDR2 YYNGEE. Here the CDR3 reads CASSVVSSGNTIYF. The CDR3 region has the DNA TGTGCCAGCAGCGTAGTCAGCTCTGGAAACACCATATATTTT.

The chain couples TRBV28 to TRBJ2-2; 7 positions agree with TRBD2. CDR1 and CDR2 from the germline V gene are MDHEN and SYDVKM. Germline trimming cut 6 bases from V and 6 bases from J; bases unmatched to any gene: 7. The CDR3 extends over 14 amino acids. The CDR3 here is CASRTSSPAGELFF. The DNA for the CDR3 is TGTGCCAGCAGGACTAGCAGCCCGGCCGGGGAGCTGTTTTTT.

V is TRBV19 and J is TRBJ2-3; D remains unclear. The germline V gene has CDR1 LNHDA and CDR2 SQIVND (reference sequence). The CDR3 is 10 residues long. V lost 5 bases, J lost 6 bases, and 3 bases lay in between. The CDR3 DNA sequence: TGTGCCAGTAGTGCGGATACGCAGTATTTT. It is translated as CASSADTQYF.

The rearrangement uses TRBV2 and TRBJ2-3; D uncertain. The CDR3 covers 15 residues. Per germline, CDR1 SNHLY and CDR2 FYNNEI. The V end was cut by 3 bases, the J end by 2 bases, with 12 bases between. The DNA of the CDR3 is TGTGCCAGCAGTGAGATCGCAGTACCCACAGATACGCAGTATTTT. Protein product: CASSEIAVPTDTQYF.

V gene TRBV3-1 (or the pseudogene TRBV3-2) combines with J gene TRBJ2-7; 11 bases fit TRBD2. The CDR3 covers 17 residues. Trimming cost V 1 base and J 1 base; bases outside gene matches: 6. Germline CDR1 reads LGHDT; CDR2 reads YNNKEL (reference sequence). CDR3 sequence (DNA): TGTGCCAGCAGCCAAGCCCCCGGGACTAGCGGATCCTACGAGCAGTACTTC. Its protein is CASSQAPGTSGSYEQYF.

The chain recombines TRBV7-2 with TRBJ1-6, with D tentatively TRBD1 (6 bases). Deletions cut 5 bases from V and 7 bases from J, with 15 bases between. The CDR3 extends over 15 amino acids. CDR1 is SGHTA, CDR2 FQGNSA, per germline. DNA of the CDR3: TGTGCCAGCAGCGTAAACAGGGTTTTAAATTCACCCCTCCACTTT. Translating gives CASSVNRVLNSPLHF.

The chain has TRBV11-2 and TRBJ2-3, with D maybe TRBD1 (5 bases). Deletions cut 6 bases from V and 2 bases from J, with 21 bases between. Germline V gives CDR1 SGHAT, CDR2 FQNNGV. The CDR3 has 17 residues. The CDR3 loop reads CASSRWTSQMITDTQYF. CDR3 bases: TGTGCCAGCAGTAGATGGACAAGTCAGATGATCACAGATACGCAGTATTTT.

The genes are TRBV10-3 and TRBJ1-2, with D possibly TRBD1 on 5 matching bases. In germline, CDR1 is ENHRY, CDR2 SYGVKD. With 7 bases removed from V and 7 bases from J, the gap between germline ends came to 10 bases. The CDR3 runs to 11 residues. The CDR3 DNA reads TGTGCCATCACGGGGGGTTCTGGCTACACCTTC. This codes for CAITGGSGYTF.

The chain employs TRBV28 and TRBJ2-3; possibly TRBD1 for D (6 bases). CDR1 is MDHEN and CDR2 is SYDVKM in the germline V gene. The CDR3 runs to 16 residues. Deletions cut 4 bases from V and 0 bases from J, with 14 bases between. CDR3 sequence (DNA): TGTGCCAGCAGTTCCCCCATTACAGGGAGCACAGATACGCAGTATTTT. Residues: CASSSPITGSTDTQYF.

V is TRBV2 and J is TRBJ1-1; TRBD1 matches at 7 bases. Per the germline V gene, CDR1 is SNHLY and CDR2 is FYNNEI. The CDR3 sequence is 14 residues long. V trimming: 7 bases; J trimming: 5 bases; junction bases outside the gene matches: 10. The CDR3 sequence is CASNIQGPQTEAFF. The CDR3, as DNA: TGTGCCAGCAACATACAGGGGCCGCAAACTGAAGCTTTCTTT.

V and J are TRBV15 and TRBJ2-4, with 8 bases aligning to TRBD1. The CDR3 extends over 13 amino acids. Germline trimming cut 0 bases from V and 15 bases from J; bases unmatched to any gene: 7. Germline-derived CDR1 and CDR2 are LNHNV and YYDKDF (reference sequence). The CDR3 nucleotides read TGTGCCACCAGCAGAGATCCCGACAGGGGAACGTACTTC. Protein product: CATSRDPDRGTYF.

This clone was seen once. The chain has TRBV28 and TRBJ1-6; TRBD1 agrees at 9 bases. Germline-derived CDR1 and CDR2 are MDHEN and SYDVKM. J was trimmed by 7 bases and V by 6 bases; bases with no gene match: 7. This CDR3 region has 15 residues. The CDR3: CASRRDRVENSPLHF. The CDR3 nucleotides read TGTGCCAGCAGGCGGGACAGGGTGGAAAATTCACCCCTCCACTTT.

This clone was observed a handful of times. This chain links TRBV11-1 with TRBJ1-2, with no clear D. V lost 5 bases and J 5 bases, leaving 12 bases between the germline ends. Per germline, CDR1 SGHAT and CDR2 FQDESV (reference sequence). This CDR3 has 13 amino acids. CDR3 in amino acids: CASSPAREYGYTF. In DNA form, the CDR3 reads TGTGCCAGCAGCCCCGCTCGGGAGTATGGCTACACCTTC.